The next 15 T cell receptor beta chains were all read from a single sample in a study of human T cells and chemical hapten exposure. The time point is: patch test 1, 2 weeks after DPC sensitization. The treatment is: therapeutic diphenylcyclopropenone sensitization with weekly scalp DPC. TCRdb processed the RACE reads anew with MiXCR; each CDR3 protein has one entry. The table includes 150,000 to 200,000 distinct CDR3 sequences, about 20% detected once. The material sequenced was whole blood, taken in connection with sensitization to the hapten diphenylcyclopropenone (DPC). These receptors were taken from a woman between 45 and 65 years old with alopecia areata. Some clones in this sample may be carry-over from other donors' samples.

The chain carries TRBV5-1 and TRBJ2-1; 10 bases fit TRBD2. This CDR3 is built from 20 residues. Germline loops: CDR1 SGHRS, CDR2 YFSETQ. The J segment lost 4 bases and the V segment lost 4 bases, leaving 20 bases of the junction unmatched. The CDR3 DNA reads as TGCGCCAGCAGCCCCCGGTGGGCTAGCGGGAGATTTAACTCGTACAATGAGCAGTTCTTC. This translates into CASSPRWASGRFNSYNEQFF.

The chain links TRBV2 to TRBJ1-1; 7 bases agree with TRBD1. V lost 7 bases to trimming and J lost 0 bases; unmatched junction nucleotides: 8. CDR3 length: 15 residues. Looked up from germline, CDR1 is SNHLY and CDR2 is FYNNEI. The CDR3 region has the DNA TGTGCCAGCACTAAGGGACAGCCTTTGAACACTGAAGCTTTCTTT. Translated: CASTKGQPLNTEAFF. Together with reference TRBV2 and TRBJ1-1, the CDR3 gives the full variable domain: EPEVTQTPSHQVTQMGQEVILRCVPISNHLYFYWYRQILGQKVEFLVSFYNNEISEKSEIFDDQFSVERPDGSNFTLKIRSTKLEDSAMYFCASTKGQPLNTEAFFGQGTRLTVV.

The chain carries TRBV20-1 and TRBJ2-7; 11 bases line up with TRBD2. The CDR3 totals 14 residues. V lost 6 bases and J lost 3; bases outside the gene matches: 7. Germline CDR1 and CDR2: DFQATT and SNEGSKA (reference sequence). The CDR3 reads CSAPGLAGYYEQYF. The CDR3 nucleotides are TGCAGTGCCCCCGGACTAGCGGGTTACTACGAGCAGTACTTC.

The rearrangement uses TRBV20-1 and TRBJ2-5, with no clear D. Trimming removed 0 bases from V and 4 bases from J, with 9 bases in between. Germline V gene data show CDR1 as DFQATT and CDR2 as SNEGSKA (reference sequence). This CDR3 has 13 amino acids. CDR3 bases: TGCAGTGCTAGAGATCACGGGCGAGAGACCCAGTACTTC. Its translation is CSARDHGRETQYF.

This clonotype has a handful of counts. V and J are TRBV12-3 or TRBV12-4 and TRBJ2-1, with D uncertain. Deletions cut 3 bases from V and 8 bases from J, with 5 bases between. The CDR3 spans 11 residues. Here the CDR3 DNA reads TGTGCCAGCAGTTTGATGGATGAGCAGTTCTTC. Protein sequence: CASSLMDEQFF.

This clonotype was seen only a few times. Here the CDR3 reads CASSNTRASTDTQYF. DNA for the CDR3: TGTGCCAGCAGTAATACTAGAGCTAGCACAGATACGCAGTATTTT. The J gene is TRBJ2-3, the V gene TRBV27, with D maybe TRBD2 (5 bases). V was shortened by 5 bases and J by 0 bases, with 12 bases between the two germline ends. This CDR3 has 15 residues. The germline V gene encodes CDR1 MNHEY and CDR2 SMNVEV (reference sequence).

This clonotype has just a few counts. V and J are TRBV29-1 and TRBJ2-5, with 8 bases that match TRBD2. Germline trimming cut 2 bases from V and 5 bases from J; bases unmatched to any gene: 7. Germline V gives CDR1 SQVTM, CDR2 ANQGSEA. The CDR3 is 14 residues long. This chain's CDR3 is CSVELTGGSETQYF. The CDR3 coding sequence is TGCAGCGTTGAATTAACGGGAGGGTCTGAGACCCAGTACTTC.

This clonotype was observed many times. The rearrangement links TRBV5-8 to TRBJ2-5; TRBD1 matches 8 bases. In germline, CDR1 is SGHTS, CDR2 YDEGEE. The trim removed 3 bases at V and 1 base at J, leaving 5 bases unmatched. The CDR3 contains 15 residues. CDR3 coding DNA: TGTGCCAGCAGCTCACGTGGACAGGGCCAAGAGACCCAGTACTTC. Protein sequence: CASSSRGQGQETQYF.

This clonotype was seen more than once but under ten times. The rearrangement links TRBV6-2 or TRBV6-3 to TRBJ2-1; 7 nucleotides line up with TRBD1. The CDR3 is made up of 17 amino acids. Germline V gene sequence: CDR1 MNHEY, CDR2 SVGEGT. V lost 4 bases to trimming and J lost 5 bases; unmatched junction nucleotides: 14. Here the CDR3 DNA reads TGTGCCAGCAGTTCCCCATTACTGACAGGGACAGACAATGAGCAGTTCTTC. Translated: CASSSPLLTGTDNEQFF.

This clonotype has ten or more counts. CDR3 residues: CASSRQANTEAFF. The CDR3 coding sequence is TGTGCCAGCAGCCGACAGGCGAACACTGAAGCTTTCTTT. V and J are TRBV11-1 and TRBJ1-1; maybe TRBD1 (6 bases). The V gene's germline CDR1 is SGHAT and CDR2 FQDESV (reference sequence). Between the trimmed V and J ends, which lost 5 bases and 1 base, there was a span of 8 bases. There are 13 residues in the CDR3. The whole variable domain, filled in from reference TRBV11-1 and TRBJ1-1, reads EAEVAQSPRYKITEKSQAVAFWCDPISGHATLYWYRQILGQGPELLVQFQDESVVDDSQLPKDRFSAERLKGVDSTLKIQPAELGDSAMYLCASSRQANTEAFFGQGTRLTVV.

This clonotype was recorded once. The chain links TRBV6-5 to TRBJ2-2; TRBD2 is a possible D gene (5 bases). The CDR3 contains 16 residues. Germline V gene data show CDR1 as MNHEY and CDR2 as SVGAGI. V gave up 1 base and J gave up 3 bases, with 12 bases separating them. The CDR3 DNA reads TGTGCCAGCAGTTACTTCTCCGGACTCGACACCGGGGAGCTGTTTTTT. It translates to CASSYFSGLDTGELFF.

This clonotype is medium-sized by share. This chain connects TRBV7-8 to TRBJ2-2; no firm D call. The CDR3 runs 15 residues. In germline, CDR1 is SGHVS, CDR2 FQNEAQ. V was clipped by 5 bases and J by 5 bases, with 15 bases between them. CDR3 sequence reads: CASSPTSAATGELFF. The DNA for the CDR3 is TGTGCCAGCAGCCCGACGTCGGCAGCTACCGGGGAGCTGTTTTTT.

This clonotype was seen a handful of times. This chain uses TRBV5-1 with TRBJ2-1; tentatively, D is TRBD1 or TRBD2 (5 bases each). This CDR3 comprises 12 residues. The germline V gene encodes CDR1 SGHRS and CDR2 YFSETQ. Trimming removed 0 bases at V and 9 bases at J, with 7 bases between. The CDR3 bases are TGCGCCAGCAGCTTGGAGGGGACTGAGCAGTTCTTC. It yields the protein CASSLEGTEQFF. The full variable domain, with the rest looked up from reference TRBV5-1 and TRBJ2-1, is KAGVTQTPRYLIKTRGQQVTLSCSPISGHRSVSWYQQTPGQGLQFLFEYFSETQRNKGNFPGRFSGRQFSNSRSEMNVSTLELGDSALYLCASSLEGTEQFFGPGTRLTVL.

The chain combines TRBV20-1 with TRBJ2-5; weak D call: TRBD2 (6 bases). CDR3 size: 13 residues. Germline V CDR1 and CDR2: DFQATT, SNEGSKA (reference sequence). With 6 bases removed from V and 6 bases from J, the gap between germline ends came to 17 bases. CDR3 DNA sequence: TGCAGTGCACGACTAGAAGGTCACCAGACCCAGTACTTC. Translation: CSARLEGHQTQYF.

The chain recombines TRBV6-5 with TRBJ1-6, with 9 bases aligning to TRBD1. The germline V gene has CDR1 MNHEY and CDR2 SVGAGI. The CDR3 runs to 16 residues. V shed 6 bases, J shed 5 bases, and the junction held 8 bases outside the gene matches. CDR3 loop: CASRLGQGLDNSPLHF. The DNA of the CDR3 is TGTGCCAGCAGACTAGGACAGGGGTTAGATAATTCACCCCTCCACTTT.